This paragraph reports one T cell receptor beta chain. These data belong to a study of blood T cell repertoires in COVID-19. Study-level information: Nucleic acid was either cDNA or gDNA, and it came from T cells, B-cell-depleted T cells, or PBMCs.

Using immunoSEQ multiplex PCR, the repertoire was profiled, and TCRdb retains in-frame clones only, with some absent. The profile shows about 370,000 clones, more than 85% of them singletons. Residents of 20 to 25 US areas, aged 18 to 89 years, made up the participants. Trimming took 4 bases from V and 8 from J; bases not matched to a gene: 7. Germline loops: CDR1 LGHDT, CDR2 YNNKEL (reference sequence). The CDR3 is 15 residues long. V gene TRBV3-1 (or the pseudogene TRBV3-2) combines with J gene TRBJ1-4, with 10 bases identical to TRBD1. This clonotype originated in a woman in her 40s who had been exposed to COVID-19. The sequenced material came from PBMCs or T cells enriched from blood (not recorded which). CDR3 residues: CASSPHGTGDEKLFF. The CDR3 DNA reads TGTGCCAGCAGCCCTCACGGGACAGGGGACGAAAAACTGTTTTTT.